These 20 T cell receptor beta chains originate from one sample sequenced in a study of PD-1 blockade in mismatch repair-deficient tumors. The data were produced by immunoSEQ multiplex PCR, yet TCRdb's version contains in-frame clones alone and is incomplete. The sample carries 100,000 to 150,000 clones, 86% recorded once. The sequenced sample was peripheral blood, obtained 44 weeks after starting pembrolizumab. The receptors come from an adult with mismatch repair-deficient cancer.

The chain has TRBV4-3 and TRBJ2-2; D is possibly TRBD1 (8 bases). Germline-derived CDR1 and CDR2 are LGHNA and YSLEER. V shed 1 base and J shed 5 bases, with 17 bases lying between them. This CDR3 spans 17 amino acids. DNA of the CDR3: TGCGCCAGCAGCCAAGTTGGAGACAGGGGAGGGACCGGGGAGCTGTTTTTT. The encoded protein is CASSQVGDRGGTGELFF.

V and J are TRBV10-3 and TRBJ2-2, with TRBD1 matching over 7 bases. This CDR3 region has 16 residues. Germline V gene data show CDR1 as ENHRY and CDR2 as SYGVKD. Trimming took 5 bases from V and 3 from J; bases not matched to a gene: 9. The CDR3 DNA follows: TGTGCCATCAGTTTCCAGGGACAGCCTGACACCGGGGAGCTGTTTTTT. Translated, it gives CAISFQGQPDTGELFF.

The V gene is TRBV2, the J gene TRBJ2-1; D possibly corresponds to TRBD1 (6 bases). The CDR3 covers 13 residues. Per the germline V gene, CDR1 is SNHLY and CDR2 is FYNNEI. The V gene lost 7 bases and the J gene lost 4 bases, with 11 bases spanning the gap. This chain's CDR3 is CASNRDPYNEQFF. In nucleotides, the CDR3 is TGTGCCAGCAACAGGGACCCTTACAATGAGCAGTTCTTC.

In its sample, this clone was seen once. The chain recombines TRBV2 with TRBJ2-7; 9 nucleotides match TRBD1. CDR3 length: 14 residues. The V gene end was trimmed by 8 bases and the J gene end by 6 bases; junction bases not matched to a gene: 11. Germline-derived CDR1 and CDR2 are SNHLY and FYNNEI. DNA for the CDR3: TGTGCCAGCGGAAAGGGACAGGGAGTCGTCGAGCAGTACTTC. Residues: CASGKGQGVVEQYF.

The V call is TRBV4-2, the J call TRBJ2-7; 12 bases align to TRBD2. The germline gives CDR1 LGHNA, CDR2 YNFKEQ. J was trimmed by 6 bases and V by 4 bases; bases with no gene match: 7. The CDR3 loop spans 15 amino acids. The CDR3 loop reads CASSPDRTSGTEQYF. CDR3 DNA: TGTGCCAGCAGCCCCGACCGGACTAGCGGGACCGAGCAGTACTTC.

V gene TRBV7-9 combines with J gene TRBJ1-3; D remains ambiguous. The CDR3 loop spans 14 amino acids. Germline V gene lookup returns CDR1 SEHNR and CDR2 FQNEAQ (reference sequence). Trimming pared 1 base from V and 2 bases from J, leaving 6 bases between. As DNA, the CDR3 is TGTGCCAGCAGCTTAGGGGCAACTGGAAACACCATATATTTT. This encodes CASSLGATGNTIYF.

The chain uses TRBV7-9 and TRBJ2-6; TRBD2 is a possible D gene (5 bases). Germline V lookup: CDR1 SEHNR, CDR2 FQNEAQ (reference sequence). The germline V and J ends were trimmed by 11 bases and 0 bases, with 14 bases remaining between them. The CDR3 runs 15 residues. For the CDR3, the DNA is TGTGCCCCTCTTGAGGAGGACTCTGGGGCCAACGTCCTGACTTTC. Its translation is CAPLEEDSGANVLTF.

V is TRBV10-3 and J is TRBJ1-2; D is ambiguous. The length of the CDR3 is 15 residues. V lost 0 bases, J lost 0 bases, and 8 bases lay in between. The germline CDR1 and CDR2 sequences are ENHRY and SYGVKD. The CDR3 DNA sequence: TGTGCCATCAGTGAGTCCGTGTTCTCTAACTATGGCTACACCTTC. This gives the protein CAISESVFSNYGYTF.

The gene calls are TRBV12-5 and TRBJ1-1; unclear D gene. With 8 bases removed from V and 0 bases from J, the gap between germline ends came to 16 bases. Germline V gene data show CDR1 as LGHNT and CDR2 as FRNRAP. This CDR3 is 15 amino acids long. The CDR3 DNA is TGTGCTAGTTCTGGAGGGTCGTCCATGAACACTGAAGCTTTCTTT. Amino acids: CASSGGSSMNTEAFF. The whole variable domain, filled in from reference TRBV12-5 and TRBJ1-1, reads DARVTQTPRHKVTEMGQEVTMRCQPILGHNTVFWYRQTMMQGLELLAYFRNRAPLDDSGMPKDRFSAEMPDATLATLKIQPSEPRDSAVYFCASSGGSSMNTEAFFGQGTRLTVV.

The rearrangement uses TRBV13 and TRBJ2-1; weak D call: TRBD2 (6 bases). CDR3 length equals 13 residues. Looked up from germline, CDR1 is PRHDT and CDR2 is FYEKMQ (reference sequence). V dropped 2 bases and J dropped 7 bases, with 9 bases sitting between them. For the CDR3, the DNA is TGTGCCAGCAGCTTACCGAGCGGGAATGAGCAGTTCTTC. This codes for CASSLPSGNEQFF.

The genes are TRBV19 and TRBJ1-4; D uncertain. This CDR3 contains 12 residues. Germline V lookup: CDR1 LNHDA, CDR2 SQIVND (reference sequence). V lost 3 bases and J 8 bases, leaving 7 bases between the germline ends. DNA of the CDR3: TGTGCCAGTAGTATGGGTTTCGAAAAACTGTTTTTT. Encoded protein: CASSMGFEKLFF. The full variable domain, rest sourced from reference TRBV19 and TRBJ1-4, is DGGITQSPKYLFRKEGQNVTLSCEQNLNHDAMYWYRQDPGQGLRLIYYSQIVNDFQKGDIAEGYSVSREKKESFPLTVTSAQKNPTAFYLCASSMGFEKLFFGSGTQLSVL.

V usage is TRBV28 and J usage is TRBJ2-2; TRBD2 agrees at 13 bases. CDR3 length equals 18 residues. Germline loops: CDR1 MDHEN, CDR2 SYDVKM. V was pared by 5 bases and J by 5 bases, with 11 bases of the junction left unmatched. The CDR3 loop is CASSPGTSGIPDTGELFF. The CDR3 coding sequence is TGTGCCAGCAGTCCCGGGACTAGCGGGATCCCGGATACCGGGGAGCTGTTTTTT.

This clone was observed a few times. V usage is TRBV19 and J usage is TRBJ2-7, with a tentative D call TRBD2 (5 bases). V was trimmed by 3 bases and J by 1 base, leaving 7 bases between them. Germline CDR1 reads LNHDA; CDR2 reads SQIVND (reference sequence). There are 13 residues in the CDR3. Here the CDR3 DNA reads TGTGCCAGTAGTATCGGGAAATCCTACGAGCAGTACTTC. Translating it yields CASSIGKSYEQYF.

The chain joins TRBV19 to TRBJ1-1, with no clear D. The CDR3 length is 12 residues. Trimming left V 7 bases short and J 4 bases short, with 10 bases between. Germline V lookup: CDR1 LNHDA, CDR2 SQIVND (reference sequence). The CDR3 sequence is CASTWGGTEAFF. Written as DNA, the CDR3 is TGTGCCAGTACTTGGGGAGGCACTGAAGCTTTCTTT.

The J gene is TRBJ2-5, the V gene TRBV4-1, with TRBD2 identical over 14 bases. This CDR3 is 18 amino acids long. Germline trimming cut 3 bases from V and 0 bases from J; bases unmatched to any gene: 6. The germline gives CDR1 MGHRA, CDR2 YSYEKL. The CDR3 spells CASSHYGTSGGYQETQYF. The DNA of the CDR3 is TGCGCCAGCAGCCATTACGGGACTAGCGGGGGCTACCAAGAGACCCAGTACTTC.

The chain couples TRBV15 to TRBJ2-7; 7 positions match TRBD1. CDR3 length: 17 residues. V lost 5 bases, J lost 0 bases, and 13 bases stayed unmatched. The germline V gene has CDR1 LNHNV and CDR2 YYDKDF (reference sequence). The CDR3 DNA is TGTGCCACCAGCGGGGAAACAGGGGATAGGAGCTCCTACGAGCAGTACTTC. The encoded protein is CATSGETGDRSSYEQYF.

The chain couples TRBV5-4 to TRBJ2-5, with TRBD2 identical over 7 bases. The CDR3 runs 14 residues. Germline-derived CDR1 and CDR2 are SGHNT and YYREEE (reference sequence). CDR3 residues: CATKADGRKETQYF. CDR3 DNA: TGTGCTACCAAAGCGGACGGGAGGAAAGAGACCCAGTACTTC.

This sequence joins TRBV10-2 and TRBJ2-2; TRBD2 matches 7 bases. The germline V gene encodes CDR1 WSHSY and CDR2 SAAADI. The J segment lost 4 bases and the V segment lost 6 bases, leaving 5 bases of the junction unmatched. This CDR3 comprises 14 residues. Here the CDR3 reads CASRLTSVTGELFF. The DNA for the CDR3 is TGCGCCAGCAGATTAACTAGCGTCACCGGGGAGCTGTTTTTT.

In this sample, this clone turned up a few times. This CDR3 reads CASSLQEGYEQYF. CDR3 bases: TGTGCCAGCAGTTTACAGGAGGGCTACGAGCAGTACTTC. The chain carries TRBV27 and TRBJ2-7, with D possibly being TRBD2 (6 bases). CDR1 is MNHEY and CDR2 is SMNVEV in the germline V gene (reference sequence). The CDR3 covers 13 residues. V dropped 2 bases and J dropped 3 bases, with 8 bases sitting between them.

CDR3 in DNA: TGTGCCAGCAGTTTATCTTCCCCGAGGCTCCTCAAACAGGGGTCGGGCAATCAGCCCCAGCATTTT. Translating it yields CASSLSSPRLLKQGSGNQPQHF. The rearrangement links TRBV28 to TRBJ1-5, with 7 bases fitting TRBD1. The germline V gene encodes CDR1 MDHEN and CDR2 SYDVKM. The CDR3 extends over 22 amino acids. V shed 1 base, J shed 2 bases, and the junction held 23 bases outside the gene matches. The variable domain in full, completed from reference TRBV28 and TRBJ1-5, reads DVKVTQSSRYLVKRTGEKVFLECVQDMDHENMFWYRQDPGLGLRLIYFSYDVKMKEKGDIPEGYSVSREKKERFSLILESASTNQTSMYLCASSLSSPRLLKQGSGNQPQHFGDGTRLSIL.